This TCR beta chain emerged from a study of Ad26.COV2.S vaccination and SARS-CoV-2 variants. General study points: After vaccination, reports described spike-specific CD8+ and CD4+ T cell responses as showing substantial breadth. People who got the vaccine had more spike-specific TCR breadth than people who got placebo. Placebo recipients and vaccine recipients were similar in non-spike TCR breadth.

The CDR3 length is 15 residues. Germline CDR1 reads SGHVS; CDR2 reads FQNEAQ. With V trimmed by 5 bases and J by 0 bases, 3 bases remained unmatched. Method: immunoSEQ multiplex PCR; TCRdb's copy keeps in-frame clones and lacks some. The profile covers more than 40,000 clones, with about 83% appearing a single time and about 45% taken by the ten largest. Worth noting for this clone: Its antigen is not identified.

The specimen was peripheral blood, collected after recovery from COVID-19. The chain employs TRBV7-8 and TRBJ1-3, with 8 bases that match TRBD1. The TCR originated in a human donor who had recovered from COVID-19. CDR3 in amino acids: CASSRDRGSGNTIYF. The CDR3 DNA is TGTGCCAGCAGCCGCGACAGGGGCTCTGGAAACACCATATATTTT.